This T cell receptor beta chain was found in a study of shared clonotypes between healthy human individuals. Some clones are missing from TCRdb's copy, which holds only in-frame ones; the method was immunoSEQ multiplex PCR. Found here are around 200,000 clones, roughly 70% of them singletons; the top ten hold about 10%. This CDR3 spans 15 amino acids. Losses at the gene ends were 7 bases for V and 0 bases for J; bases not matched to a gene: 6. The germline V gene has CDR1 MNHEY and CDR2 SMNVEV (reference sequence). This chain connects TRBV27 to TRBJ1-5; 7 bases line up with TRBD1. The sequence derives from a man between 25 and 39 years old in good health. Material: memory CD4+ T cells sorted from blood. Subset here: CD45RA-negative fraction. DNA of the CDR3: TGTGCCAGCAAGAGGACAGGTGATAGCAATCAGCCCCAGCATTTT. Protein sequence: CASKRTGDSNQPQHF.